The 32 T cell receptor beta chains below all came from one sample that was sequenced in a study of CD8+CD57+ T cells in acquired aplastic anemia. The study profiled TCR beta VDJ and CDR3 using genomic DNA as template. Each CDR3 protein gets one entry after TCRdb re-called the reads with MiXCR. Of 150,000 to 160,000 distinct CDR3 sequences in the sample, about 50% were seen once. Patients sequenced had flow cytometry evidence of CD8+CD57+ cell expansion. Material: sorted CD4+, CD8+, or CD8+CD57+ T cells (not recorded which) from PBMCs. The receptors come from a human donor with aplastic anemia.

The genes are TRBV18 and TRBJ1-2; 9 positions agree with TRBD1. The ends lost 5 bases at V and 5 bases at J; junction bases unmatched: 12. Germline V gene data show CDR1 as KGHSH and CDR2 as LQKENI. The CDR3 spans 16 residues. CDR3 nucleotides: TGTGCCAGCTCATTGGACAGGGGAAGAGGACCTTATGGCTACACCTTC. Its translation: CASSLDRGRGPYGYTF.

A note on this clonotype: Given a much more abundant clone one base away, this may be a read error. The genes are TRBV12-3 or TRBV12-4 and TRBJ1-2, with a weak D call TRBD1 (6 bases). V was cut by 3 bases and J by 5 bases, with 19 bases left in between. The CDR3 spans 16 residues. The CDR3 reads CASSFARTAGSYGYTF. For the CDR3, the DNA is TGTGCCAGCAGTTTTGCCCGGACAGCGGGCTCATATGGCTACACCTTC.

The J gene is TRBJ2-1, the V gene TRBV2; TRBD2 matches 7 bases. The germline V gene encodes CDR1 SNHLY and CDR2 FYNNEI. There are 15 residues in the CDR3. V shed 4 bases, J shed 9 bases, and the junction held 12 bases outside the gene matches. The CDR3 is CASSGVAGPKGEQFF. The DNA for the CDR3 is TGTGCCAGCAGTGGGGTAGCGGGCCCAAAGGGTGAGCAGTTCTTC.

This clonotype was found a few times. This sequence joins TRBV2 and TRBJ1-5; 7 nucleotides align to TRBD1. The CDR3 is 13 residues long. Per the germline V gene, CDR1 is SNHLY and CDR2 is FYNNEI. V dropped 7 bases and J dropped 5; count of bases not matched to a gene: 5. CDR3 protein: CASNRQGDQPQHF. In nucleotides, the CDR3 is TGTGCCAGCAACAGACAGGGCGATCAGCCCCAGCATTTT.

This chain joins TRBV24-1 and TRBJ1-2, with a weak D call TRBD1 (6 bases). The CDR3 is 14 residues long. Trimming pared 4 bases from V and 8 bases from J, leaving 16 bases between. Germline V gene sequence: CDR1 KGHDR, CDR2 SFDVKD. CDR3 residues: CATSDPDRTAGYTF. In DNA form, the CDR3 reads TGTGCCACCAGTGACCCGGACAGAACAGCAGGCTACACCTTC.

The CDR3 spells CASSEGARGNTIYF. The DNA of the CDR3 is TGTGCCAGCAGTGAGGGGGCGCGGGGAAACACCATATATTTT. The chain recombines TRBV2 with TRBJ1-3; TRBD1 might be the D (6 bases). V was pared by 3 bases and J by 4 bases, with 10 bases between. The germline V gene encodes CDR1 SNHLY and CDR2 FYNNEI. There are 14 residues in the CDR3.

The rearrangement joins TRBV20-1 to TRBJ1-1; the match to TRBD1 covers 7 bases. This CDR3 contains 14 residues. Per germline, CDR1 DFQATT and CDR2 SNEGSKA (reference sequence). V was pared by 6 bases and J by 0 bases, with 7 bases of the junction left unmatched. The chain's CDR3 is CSASAGGMNTEAFF. CDR3 in DNA: TGCAGTGCGTCAGCAGGGGGGATGAACACTGAAGCTTTCTTT.

About this clonotype: With a much larger clone just one base away, this may be a read error. The rearrangement links TRBV6-1 to TRBJ1-5, with 7 bases matching TRBD1. The germline gives CDR1 MNHNS, CDR2 SASEGT. After removal of 6 bases from V and 0 bases from J, the junction contained 5 bases not matched to a gene. This CDR3 spans 15 amino acids. In DNA form, the CDR3 reads TGTGCCAGCAGCCAGGGGGTCTATAGCAATCAGCCCCAGCATTTT. This gives the protein CASSQGVYSNQPQHF.

This clonotype has at least ten counts. The chain has TRBV9 and TRBJ2-1; D not certain. The CDR3 runs to 14 residues. CDR1 is SGDLS, CDR2 YYNGEE, per germline. The germline V and J ends were trimmed by 0 bases and 5 bases, with 9 bases remaining between them. DNA for the CDR3: TGTGCCAGCAGCGTAGGATCCCCAAACAATGAGCAGTTCTTC. Translating it yields CASSVGSPNNEQFF.

The table lists this clonotype with many counts. The chain combines TRBV2 with TRBJ1-2; D might be TRBD1 (6 bases). Trimming shortened V by 2 bases and J by 3 bases, and 16 bases separated the two germline ends. Germline V gives CDR1 SNHLY, CDR2 FYNNEI. The CDR3 contains 16 residues. CDR3 loop: CASSEMGTGLDYGYTF. The CDR3 bases are TGTGCCAGCAGTGAAATGGGTACAGGGTTGGACTATGGCTACACCTTC.

CDR3 sequence reads: CASSEYRTGRYF. In DNA form, the CDR3 reads TGTGCCAGCAGTGAATATCGGACAGGGCGGTACTTC. This chain connects TRBV25-1 to TRBJ2-5; 8 nucleotides match TRBD1. Germline-derived CDR1 and CDR2 are MGHDK and SYGVNS. The length of the CDR3 is 12 residues. V was clipped by 0 bases and J by 13 bases; unmatched bases: 4.

This clonotype showed up just a few times. The J gene is TRBJ2-7, the V gene TRBV7-2; TRBD1 matches at 9 bases. There are 14 residues in the CDR3. Germline values: CDR1 SGHTA, CDR2 FQGNSA. Trimming removed 6 bases from V and 6 bases from J; junction bases left unmatched: 9. In DNA form, the CDR3 reads TGTGCCAGCAGGGAGTCCACAGGGGGCGGCGAGCAGTACTTC. Encoded protein: CASRESTGGGEQYF.

Only one count was recorded for this clonotype. The V call is TRBV20-1, the J call TRBJ2-3, with TRBD2 matching over 7 bases. The CDR3 runs 13 residues. J was trimmed by 5 bases and V by 7 bases; bases with no gene match: 9. CDR1 is DFQATT, CDR2 SNEGSKA, per germline (reference sequence). The CDR3 DNA reads as TGCAGTGAAAGACGGGAGGTTTTAGATACGCAGTATTTT. This gives the protein CSERREVLDTQYF.

This rearrangement joins TRBV27 to TRBJ2-1; 8 bases fit TRBD2. The ends lost 5 bases at V and 7 bases at J; junction bases unmatched: 13. The CDR3 runs to 16 residues. Germline CDR1 reads MNHEY; CDR2 reads SMNVEV (reference sequence). CDR3 DNA: TGTGCCAGCAGTCCCAACGGGGGGGGGCCGGGGAATGAGCAGTTCTTC. Its translation: CASSPNGGGPGNEQFF.

This clonotype has only one observation. The V gene is TRBV2, the J gene TRBJ2-2; tentative D call: TRBD1 (6 bases). V was trimmed by 7 bases and J by 4 bases, leaving 13 bases between them. This CDR3 contains 14 residues. Germline V lookup: CDR1 SNHLY, CDR2 FYNNEI. The CDR3 sequence is CASNDRRGTGELFF. CDR3 nucleotide sequence: TGTGCCAGCAACGACAGGAGAGGCACCGGGGAGCTGTTTTTT.

This clonotype came up a few times. This chain joins TRBV28 and TRBJ2-5, with 10 bases matching TRBD2. Germline values: CDR1 MDHEN, CDR2 SYDVKM. V shed 5 bases and J 5 bases; nucleotides not matched to a gene: 11. The CDR3 totals 16 residues. The CDR3 sequence is CASSAVSGGAGETQYF. For the CDR3, the DNA is TGTGCCAGCAGTGCAGTAAGCGGGGGGGCGGGTGAGACCCAGTACTTC. Variable domain in full (rest from reference TRBV28 and TRBJ2-5): DVKVTQSSRYLVKRTGEKVFLECVQDMDHENMFWYRQDPGLGLRLIYFSYDVKMKEKGDIPEGYSVSREKKERFSLILESASTNQTSMYLCASSAVSGGAGETQYFGPGTRLLVL.

This clonotype was seen at least ten times. V gene TRBV9 combines with J gene TRBJ2-3, with TRBD1 as a possible D gene (6 bases). Trimming left V 2 bases short and J 5 bases short, with 6 bases between. The germline CDR1 and CDR2 sequences are SGDLS and YYNGEE. The CDR3 contains 12 residues. The CDR3 here is CASSVRGDTQYF. In DNA form, the CDR3 reads TGTGCCAGCAGCGTCAGGGGAGATACGCAGTATTTT.

The chain carries TRBV20-1 and TRBJ2-7; D possibly corresponds to TRBD1 (5 bases). CDR1 is DFQATT and CDR2 is SNEGSKA in the germline V gene (reference sequence). V was trimmed by 6 bases and J by 4 bases, leaving 10 bases between them. This CDR3 region has 11 residues. The CDR3 loop is CSAYDRYEQYF. In DNA, the CDR3 is TGCAGTGCCTATGACAGATACGAGCAGTACTTC.

On this clonotype itself: Sequence at one end of the junction differs from germline and may be a read error. This sequence joins TRBV6-2 or TRBV6-3 and TRBJ1-5; D is uncertain. The CDR3 has 16 residues. CDR1 is MNHEY, CDR2 SVGEGT, per germline. CDR3 sequence (DNA): TGTGCCAGCAGTTACGAACGAACCTATAGCAATCAGCCCCGGCATTTT. Amino acids: CASSYERTYSNQPRHF.

The rearrangement links TRBV29-1 to TRBJ2-3, with D possibly matching TRBD2 (5 bases). V lost 5 bases, J lost 2 bases, and 8 bases lay in between. The CDR3 is 12 amino acids. Germline loops: CDR1 SQVTM, CDR2 ANQGSEA. CDR3: CSVPDYTDTQYF. Here the CDR3 DNA reads TGCAGCGTTCCAGACTACACAGATACGCAGTATTTT.

This clonotype was seen ten or more times. This rearrangement joins TRBV13 to TRBJ2-1, with 10 positions matching TRBD1. V lost 2 bases and J lost 2; bases outside the gene matches: 3. The CDR3 runs 16 residues. Germline V gene data show CDR1 as PRHDT and CDR2 as FYEKMQ (reference sequence). The DNA of the CDR3 is TGTGCCAGCAGCTTAAGGGACAGGGGACCCTACAATGAGCAGTTCTTC. Translation gives CASSLRDRGPYNEQFF.

A single count supports this clonotype. A much more abundant neighbour one base away suggests this may be a read error. The chain joins TRBV5-1 to TRBJ1-2, with TRBD1 as a possible D gene (5 bases). The CDR3 contains 14 residues. Trimming shortened V by 0 bases and J by 8 bases, and 14 bases separated the two germline ends. CDR1 and CDR2 (germline): SGHRS, YFSETQ. CDR3 in DNA: TGCGCCAGCAGCTTGGATGGGGCGCCGATGGGCTACACCTTC. Amino acids: CASSLDGAPMGYTF.

The gene calls are TRBV10-3 and TRBJ2-3; 7 bases fit TRBD2. V gave up 5 bases and J gave up 2 bases; unmatched junction bases: 4. This CDR3 has 14 amino acids. Germline-derived CDR1 and CDR2 are ENHRY and SYGVKD. CDR3 bases: TGTGCCATCAGTTTGCTAGCGGACACAGATACGCAGTATTTT. Residues: CAISLLADTDTQYF.

The rearrangement links TRBV19 to TRBJ2-3; 7 positions agree with TRBD2. CDR3 length equals 15 residues. Trimming took 4 bases from V and 2 from J; bases not matched to a gene: 6. Germline V CDR1 and CDR2: LNHDA, SQIVND (reference sequence). The CDR3 region is CASSTRGGDTDTQYF. The CDR3 DNA reads TGTGCCAGTAGTACGCGCGGGGGAGACACAGATACGCAGTATTTT.

The J gene is TRBJ1-1, the V gene TRBV6-1; TRBD1 is a possible D gene (5 bases). There are 13 residues in the CDR3. Looked up from germline, CDR1 is MNHNS and CDR2 is SASEGT. Trimming removed 8 bases from V and 5 bases from J, with 15 bases in between. The CDR3 loop is CASGGDLGTEAFF. CDR3 nucleotides: TGTGCCAGCGGGGGGGACCTAGGGACTGAAGCTTTCTTT.

V is TRBV7-8 and J is TRBJ2-3; no reliable D call. Trimming removed 1 base from V and 4 bases from J, with 9 bases in between. CDR1 and CDR2 from the germline V gene are SGHVS and FQNEAQ. The CDR3 spans 14 residues. The CDR3, as DNA: TGTGCCAGCAGCTTAGGGGTAGACCCAGATACGCAGTATTTT. The encoded protein is CASSLGVDPDTQYF.

The chain links TRBV7-3 to TRBJ2-5; 10 bases map to TRBD2. The CDR3 consists of 16 residues. With 0 bases clipped from V and 5 bases from J, the junction kept 6 bases outside the gene matches. CDR1 SGHTA and CDR2 FQGTGA come from the germline V gene. The CDR3 DNA follows: TGTGCCAGCAGCTTAACTAGCGGGGGGCCAAGGGAGACCCAGTACTTC. Protein product: CASSLTSGGPRETQYF.

This clonotype has ten or more counts. The J gene is TRBJ2-3, the V gene TRBV9; 7 bases fit TRBD2. The CDR3 is 15 residues long. Germline-derived CDR1 and CDR2 are SGDLS and YYNGEE. Unmatched junction bases numbered 4, after V lost 3 bases and J lost 0 bases. The CDR3, as DNA: TGTGCCAGCAGCGCCGAGCGGGGCAGCACAGATACGCAGTATTTT. Its protein is CASSAERGSTDTQYF.

The CDR3 protein is CATYRAGDTEAFF. The CDR3 bases are TGTGCCACGTACAGGGCCGGGGACACTGAAGCTTTCTTT. The genes are TRBV19 and TRBJ1-1; possible D gene TRBD1, 6 bases. V gave up 10 bases and J gave up 3 bases, with 15 bases separating them. From germline, CDR1 is LNHDA and CDR2 SQIVND (reference sequence). This CDR3 has 13 amino acids.

This clonotype was recorded many times. The V call is TRBV19, the J call TRBJ2-7; 9 bases fit TRBD1. Germline V gene lookup returns CDR1 LNHDA and CDR2 SQIVND (reference sequence). V shed 10 bases, J shed 2 bases, and the junction held 9 bases outside the gene matches. The CDR3 consists of 14 residues. The chain's CDR3 is CATTPGQGTYEQYF. The CDR3 nucleotides are TGTGCCACTACGCCGGGACAGGGCACCTACGAGCAGTACTTC.

The chain links TRBV7-6 to TRBJ1-6, with a possible D match to TRBD1 (5 bases). Trimming pared 4 bases from V and 14 bases from J, leaving 12 bases between. Germline V gene data show CDR1 as SGHVS and CDR2 as FNYEAQ. The CDR3 has 12 amino acids. CDR3 nucleotide sequence: TGTGCCAGCAGCTCGGGTCGGGGGACCCTCCACTTT. Translation gives CASSSGRGTLHF.

The chain joins TRBV2 to TRBJ1-5, with D unresolved. The CDR3 extends over 14 amino acids. Germline loops: CDR1 SNHLY, CDR2 FYNNEI. The ends were cut back, 7 bases at V and 0 bases at J, with 10 bases in the middle. The CDR3 spells CASTPTYSNQPQHF. CDR3 in DNA: TGTGCCAGCACACCAACTTATAGCAATCAGCCCCAGCATTTT.